This is a list of T cell receptor beta chains from one sample in a study of blood T cell repertoires in COVID-19. Sequencing was performed with immunoSEQ multiplex PCR; in TCRdb, only in-frame clones are kept and a portion is missing. The table includes about 240,000 clones, roughly 90% detected once. The sample taken for sequencing was PBMCs or T cells enriched from blood (not recorded which). The receptors shown here come from a woman aged 30 to 39 who had recovered from COVID-19. Each CDR3 is given with its conserved first and last residue. The D gene is left open where the match is weak. Not every row has a clone size; where given, it reads once, few, many or a size class.

J gene: TRBJ2-1
D gene: NA
clone size: once
V gene: TRBV4-1
CDR3 DNA: TGCGCCAGCAGCCAAGGGAGCTCCTACAATGAGCAGTTCTTC
CDR3 protein: CASSQGSSYNEQFF

J gene: TRBJ2-1
D gene: TRBD2
clone size: NA
V gene: TRBV29-1
CDR3 DNA: TGCAGCGTTGAAGGGACTAGCGGGAGAATTCAGTTCTTC
CDR3 protein: CSVEGTSGRIQFF

J gene: TRBJ2-2
D gene: NA
clone size: few
V gene: TRBV6-5
CDR3 DNA: TGTGCCAGCAGGCGGATCGGGGGTGCCGGGGAGCTGTTTTTT
CDR3 protein: CASRRIGGAGELFF

J gene: TRBJ2-5
D gene: TRBD2
clone size: NA
V gene: TRBV6-2/TRBV6-3
CDR3 DNA: TGTGCCAGCAGTTACACCCTAGCGGGAGGGGTGGGAGAGACCCAGTACTTC
CDR3 protein: CASSYTLAGGVGETQYF

J gene: TRBJ1-1
D gene: TRBD1
clone size: NA
V gene: TRBV20-1
CDR3 DNA: TGCAGTGCTAGTTTACAGGGGACGGGCACTGAAGCTTTCTTT
CDR3 protein: CSASLQGTGTEAFF

J gene: TRBJ1-1
D gene: NA
clone size: NA
V gene: TRBV18
CDR3 DNA: TGTGCCAGCTCACTGTCCAGGGTCAAGGTCGAAGCTTTCTTT
CDR3 protein: CASSLSRVKVEAFF

J gene: TRBJ2-7
D gene: TRBD1
clone size: NA
V gene: TRBV20-1
CDR3 DNA: TGCAGTGCTAGTTCCATTGGGGACCGGGACAGCAACTACGAGCAGTACTTC
CDR3 protein: CSASSIGDRDSNYEQYF

J gene: TRBJ2-7
D gene: NA
clone size: NA
V gene: TRBV28
CDR3 DNA: TGTGCCAGCAGTGCCTCTAGAGACCTCACCTACGAGCAGTACTTC
CDR3 protein: CASSASRDLTYEQYF

J gene: TRBJ1-1
D gene: TRBD1
clone size: NA
V gene: TRBV7-9
CDR3 DNA: TGTGCCAGCAGACAAGGGGGCACGGAGACTGAAGCTTTCTTT
CDR3 protein: CASRQGGTETEAFF

J gene: TRBJ1-2
D gene: TRBD1
clone size: NA
V gene: TRBV5-4
CDR3 DNA: TGTGCCAGCAGCTCCCAGGGGGATGGCTACACCTTC
CDR3 protein: CASSSQGDGYTF

J gene: TRBJ2-3
D gene: TRBD2
clone size: NA
V gene: TRBV10-2
CDR3 DNA: TGCGCCAGCAGTGAGTCCTTGACTAGCGGGGCTGACGTTGGGTATTTT
CDR3 protein: CASSESLTSGADVGYF

J gene: TRBJ2-1
D gene: NA
clone size: NA
V gene: TRBV7-8
CDR3 DNA: TGTGCCAGCAGCTCTATCAGCGGGAATGAGCAGTTCTTC
CDR3 protein: CASSSISGNEQFF

J gene: TRBJ1-1
D gene: TRBD1
clone size: NA
V gene: TRBV7-9
CDR3 DNA: TGTGCCAGCAGGACAGGGGGGAACACTGAAGCTTTCTTT
CDR3 protein: CASRTGGNTEAFF

J gene: TRBJ2-1
D gene: TRBD2
clone size: NA
V gene: TRBV7-8
CDR3 DNA: TGTGCCAGCAGCTTAGCTAGGGCGGGGGGTGAGCAGTTCTTC
CDR3 protein: CASSLARAGGEQFF

J gene: TRBJ2-6
D gene: TRBD1
clone size: NA
V gene: TRBV27
CDR3 DNA: TGTGCCAGCACTCGGCAGGGGGTAATCTCTGGGGCCAACGTCCTGACTTTC
CDR3 protein: CASTRQGVISGANVLTF

J gene: TRBJ2-7
D gene: NA
clone size: NA
V gene: TRBV7-2
CDR3 DNA: TGTGCCAGCAGGGTTACTAGCTTTGGAGGGTTTTCCTACGAGCAGTACTTC
CDR3 protein: CASRVTSFGGFSYEQYF

J gene: TRBJ2-1
D gene: NA
clone size: NA
V gene: TRBV7-2
CDR3 DNA: TGTGCCAGCAGACTAGGGAATGAGCAGTTCTTC
CDR3 protein: CASRLGNEQFF

J gene: TRBJ2-7
D gene: NA
clone size: NA
V gene: TRBV11-2
CDR3 DNA: TGTGCCAGCAGCTTTAGCTCCTACGAGCAGTACTTC
CDR3 protein: CASSFSSYEQYF

J gene: TRBJ2-4
D gene: NA
clone size: few
V gene: TRBV9
CDR3 DNA: TGTGCCAGCAGCGTAGGCCAGCTTATGGGAGGCAAAAACATTCAGTACTTC
CDR3 protein: CASSVGQLMGGKNIQYF

J gene: TRBJ2-7
D gene: NA
clone size: NA
V gene: TRBV5-6
CDR3 DNA: TGTGCCAGCAGCTTAGGGCAGGGGATCTACGAGCAGTACTTC
CDR3 protein: CASSLGQGIYEQYF

J gene: TRBJ2-3
D gene: TRBD2
clone size: NA
V gene: TRBV5-1
CDR3 DNA: TGCGCCAGCAGCCGTAGCGGGAGCGGTTCAGATACGCAGTATTTT
CDR3 protein: CASSRSGSGSDTQYF

J gene: TRBJ1-6
D gene: NA
clone size: NA
V gene: TRBV28
CDR3 DNA: TGTGCCAGCACAGCCTCGGGAAACTATAATTCACCCCTCCACTTT
CDR3 protein: CASTASGNYNSPLHF

J gene: TRBJ1-6
D gene: TRBD1
clone size: once
V gene: TRBV5-6
CDR3 DNA: TGTGCCAGCAGCCTGCAGGACAGGGGAGTTATACCCCTCCACTTT
CDR3 protein: CASSLQDRGVIPLHF

J gene: TRBJ2-2
D gene: TRBD2
clone size: NA
V gene: TRBV28
CDR3 DNA: TGTGCCAGCAGGGGCCTACTAGCGGCGAACACCGGGGAGCTGTTTTTT
CDR3 protein: CASRGLLAANTGELFF

J gene: TRBJ1-3
D gene: NA
clone size: NA
V gene: TRBV6-5
CDR3 DNA: TGTGCCAGCGGTCCCAGGGAGGACACCATATATTTT
CDR3 protein: CASGPREDTIYF

J gene: TRBJ2-7
D gene: TRBD1
clone size: NA
V gene: TRBV4-2
CDR3 DNA: TGTGCCAGCAGCCAAGAGGAGACAGGGTTACTGCAGTACTTC
CDR3 protein: CASSQEETGLLQYF

J gene: TRBJ1-1
D gene: NA
clone size: NA
V gene: TRBV29-1
CDR3 DNA: TGCAGCGTTCCAGAGGGGGAGGGAGCTTTCTTT
CDR3 protein: CSVPEGEGAFF

J gene: TRBJ2-3
D gene: NA
clone size: NA
V gene: TRBV25-1
CDR3 DNA: TGTGCCAGCAGGTCGTATGGGCCGGCTACGGGGGCAGATACGCAGTATTTT
CDR3 protein: CASRSYGPATGADTQYF

J gene: TRBJ2-7
D gene: NA
clone size: NA
V gene: TRBV21-1
CDR3 DNA: TGTGCCAGCAGACGACTAGCGGGAGGCCCCTACGAGCAGTACTTC
CDR3 protein: CASRRLAGGPYEQYF

J gene: TRBJ1-1
D gene: TRBD1
clone size: NA
V gene: TRBV7-2
CDR3 DNA: TGTGCCAGCAGCTTAGACAGGGGGGGAAACACTGAAGCTTTCTTT
CDR3 protein: CASSLDRGGNTEAFF

J gene: TRBJ1-3
D gene: TRBD1
clone size: NA
V gene: TRBV4-3
CDR3 DNA: TGCGCCAGCAGCCCTTCGGACAGGGGTGGAAACACCATATATTTT
CDR3 protein: CASSPSDRGGNTIYF

J gene: TRBJ2-7
D gene: TRBD1
clone size: few
V gene: TRBV28
CDR3 DNA: TGTGCCAGCAGTAGGGACAGGGCAGTCCGAGTCGAGCAGTACTTC
CDR3 protein: CASSRDRAVRVEQYF

J gene: TRBJ1-4
D gene: NA
clone size: NA
V gene: TRBV28
CDR3 DNA: TGTGCCAGCAGCCCCTGGAGGGGAGGAATGAGAACTAATGAAAAACTGTTTTTT
CDR3 protein: CASSPWRGGMRTNEKLFF

J gene: TRBJ1-2
D gene: TRBD1
clone size: NA
V gene: TRBV7-2
CDR3 DNA: TGTGCCAGCAGCTTAGGGGGACAGGGGGCGACCACCTTC
CDR3 protein: CASSLGGQGATTF

J gene: TRBJ2-5
D gene: NA
clone size: NA
V gene: TRBV18
CDR3 DNA: TGTGCCAGCTCACCGGGAAGGGAGAGGGAGACCCAGTACTTC
CDR3 protein: CASSPGRERETQYF

J gene: TRBJ1-1
D gene: NA
clone size: NA
V gene: TRBV5-8
CDR3 DNA: TGTGCCAGCAGCTCCCCATACAGGGACACTGAAGCTTTCTTT
CDR3 protein: CASSSPYRDTEAFF

J gene: TRBJ1-5
D gene: TRBD1
clone size: NA
V gene: TRBV19
CDR3 DNA: TGTGCCAGTAGTGCAGGGGGAGGAAGCAATCAGCCCCAGCATTTT
CDR3 protein: CASSAGGGSNQPQHF

J gene: TRBJ1-6
D gene: TRBD1
clone size: NA
V gene: TRBV9
CDR3 DNA: TGTGCCAGCAGCGTCGGACAGGGGAATTCACCCCTCCACTTT
CDR3 protein: CASSVGQGNSPLHF

J gene: TRBJ1-5
D gene: NA
clone size: NA
V gene: TRBV20-1
CDR3 DNA: TGCAGTGCTAGACACGACAGCTTGCAGCCTTTT
CDR3 protein: CSARHDSLQPF

J gene: TRBJ2-1
D gene: NA
clone size: NA
V gene: TRBV18
CDR3 DNA: TGTGCCAGCTCAATAGCAGCGGGTGAGCAGTTCTTC
CDR3 protein: CASSIAAGEQFF

J gene: TRBJ2-1
D gene: TRBD1
clone size: NA
V gene: TRBV7-3
CDR3 DNA: TGTGCCAGCAGCTCAGACAGGGCCCTATACAATGAGCAGTTCTTC
CDR3 protein: CASSSDRALYNEQFF

J gene: TRBJ1-1
D gene: NA
clone size: NA
V gene: TRBV5-1
CDR3 DNA: TGCGCCAGCAGCTTGGTGCAGGAGGGGAACACTGAAGCTTTCTTT
CDR3 protein: CASSLVQEGNTEAFF

J gene: TRBJ1-1
D gene: TRBD1
clone size: once
V gene: TRBV28
CDR3 DNA: TGTGCCAGCAGGGCCGGGACAGGGGGGGCCGCCGCTTTCTTT
CDR3 protein: CASRAGTGGAAAFF

J gene: TRBJ2-7
D gene: TRBD2
clone size: NA
V gene: TRBV28
CDR3 DNA: TGTGCCAGCAGTTTCCTCATTACGGGACTAGCGGACTACGAGCAGTACTTC
CDR3 protein: CASSFLITGLADYEQYF

J gene: TRBJ2-1
D gene: NA
clone size: few
V gene: TRBV20-1
CDR3 DNA: TGCAGTGCTAGTGGTTCGGAACAGGACAATGAGCAGTTCTTC
CDR3 protein: CSASGSEQDNEQFF

J gene: TRBJ1-1
D gene: NA
clone size: NA
V gene: TRBV9
CDR3 DNA: TGTGCCAGCAGCGTAGATGGGGGGTTGGAGGCTTTCTTT
CDR3 protein: CASSVDGGLEAFF

J gene: TRBJ2-2
D gene: NA
clone size: NA
V gene: TRBV19
CDR3 DNA: TGTGCCAGTAGAACAAACAGGGACACCGGGGAGCTGTTTTTT
CDR3 protein: CASRTNRDTGELFF

J gene: TRBJ2-3
D gene: TRBD1
clone size: NA
V gene: TRBV24-1
CDR3 DNA: TGTGCCACCAGTGACAGGGACAGGGGGCGAGGGTCAGATACGCAGTATTTT
CDR3 protein: CATSDRDRGRGSDTQYF

J gene: TRBJ1-5
D gene: TRBD1
clone size: NA
V gene: TRBV28
CDR3 DNA: TGTGCCAGCAGCGCCGGGGGACAGGGAAATCAGCCCCAGCATTTT
CDR3 protein: CASSAGGQGNQPQHF

J gene: TRBJ1-5
D gene: NA
clone size: NA
V gene: TRBV4-1
CDR3 DNA: TGCGCCAGCAGCCAGGAGAGCCCGAATCAGCCCCAGCATTTT
CDR3 protein: CASSQESPNQPQHF

J gene: TRBJ1-1
D gene: NA
clone size: NA
V gene: TRBV7-2
CDR3 DNA: TGTGCCAGCAGCTTAGGACTGACGCCTGAAGCTTTCTTT
CDR3 protein: CASSLGLTPEAFF

J gene: TRBJ2-3
D gene: NA
clone size: NA
V gene: TRBV20-1
CDR3 DNA: TGCAGTGCTCCCTTACTAGGATCGCAGTATTTT
CDR3 protein: CSAPLLGSQYF

J gene: TRBJ2-1
D gene: NA
clone size: NA
V gene: TRBV6-2/TRBV6-3
CDR3 DNA: TGTGCCAGCAGTTACTGGACCGACAGACCCAATGAGCAGTTCTTC
CDR3 protein: CASSYWTDRPNEQFF

J gene: TRBJ1-2
D gene: TRBD1
clone size: NA
V gene: TRBV19
CDR3 DNA: TGTGCCAGTATCTCCTTACCAGGGGGCCCTGGCTACACCTTC
CDR3 protein: CASISLPGGPGYTF